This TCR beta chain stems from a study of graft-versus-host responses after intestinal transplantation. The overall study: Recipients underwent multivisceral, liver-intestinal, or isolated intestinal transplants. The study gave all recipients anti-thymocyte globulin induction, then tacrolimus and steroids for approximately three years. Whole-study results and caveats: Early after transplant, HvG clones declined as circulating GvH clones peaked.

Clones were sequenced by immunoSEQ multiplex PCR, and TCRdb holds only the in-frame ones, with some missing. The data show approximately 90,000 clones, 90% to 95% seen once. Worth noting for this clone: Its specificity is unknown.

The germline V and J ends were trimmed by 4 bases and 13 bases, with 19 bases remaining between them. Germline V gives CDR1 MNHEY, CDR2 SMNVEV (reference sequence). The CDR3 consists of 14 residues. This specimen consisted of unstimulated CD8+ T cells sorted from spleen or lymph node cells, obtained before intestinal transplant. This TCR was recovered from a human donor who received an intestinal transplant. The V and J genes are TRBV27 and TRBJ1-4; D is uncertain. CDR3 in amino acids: CASSSAVEGLTLFF. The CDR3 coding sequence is TGTGCCAGCAGTTCCGCTGTAGAGGGTCTGACACTGTTTTTT.